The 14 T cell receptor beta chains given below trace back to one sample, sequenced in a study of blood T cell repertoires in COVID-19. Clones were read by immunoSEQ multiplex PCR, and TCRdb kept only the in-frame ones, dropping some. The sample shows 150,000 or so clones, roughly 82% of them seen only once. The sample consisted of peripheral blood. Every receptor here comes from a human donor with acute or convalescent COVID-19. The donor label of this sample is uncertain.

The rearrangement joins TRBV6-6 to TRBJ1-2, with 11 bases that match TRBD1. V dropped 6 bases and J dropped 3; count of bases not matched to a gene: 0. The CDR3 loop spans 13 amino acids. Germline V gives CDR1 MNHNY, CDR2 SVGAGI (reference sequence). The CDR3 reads CASRDRGHYGYTF. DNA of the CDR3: TGTGCCAGCAGGGACAGGGGGCACTATGGCTACACCTTC.

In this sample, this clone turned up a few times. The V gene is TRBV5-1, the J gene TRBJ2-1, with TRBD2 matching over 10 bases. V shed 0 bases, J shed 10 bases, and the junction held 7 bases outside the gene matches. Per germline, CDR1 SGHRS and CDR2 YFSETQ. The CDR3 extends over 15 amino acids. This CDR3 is CASSLGSGGAREQFF. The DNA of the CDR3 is TGCGCCAGCAGCTTGGGGAGCGGGGGGGCCCGAGAGCAGTTCTTC.

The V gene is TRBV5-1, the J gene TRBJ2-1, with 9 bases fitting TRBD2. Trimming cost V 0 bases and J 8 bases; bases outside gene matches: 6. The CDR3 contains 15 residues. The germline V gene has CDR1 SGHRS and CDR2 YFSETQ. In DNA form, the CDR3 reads TGCGCCAGCAGCTTGGAGACTAGCGGCGGCGATGAGCAGTTCTTC. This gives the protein CASSLETSGGDEQFF.

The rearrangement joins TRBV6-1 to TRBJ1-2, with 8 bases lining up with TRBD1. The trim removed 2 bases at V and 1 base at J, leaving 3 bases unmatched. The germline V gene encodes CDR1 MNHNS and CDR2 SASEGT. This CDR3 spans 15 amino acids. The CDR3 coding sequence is TGTGCCAGCAGTGAAAAGGGACAGGTTAACTATGGCTACACCTTC. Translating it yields CASSEKGQVNYGYTF.

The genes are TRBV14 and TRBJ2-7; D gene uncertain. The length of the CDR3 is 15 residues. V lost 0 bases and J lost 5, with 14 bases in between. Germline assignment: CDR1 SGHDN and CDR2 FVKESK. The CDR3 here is CASSQESSRRNEQYF. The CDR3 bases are TGTGCCAGCAGCCAAGAAAGCAGCCGGCGGAACGAGCAGTACTTC.

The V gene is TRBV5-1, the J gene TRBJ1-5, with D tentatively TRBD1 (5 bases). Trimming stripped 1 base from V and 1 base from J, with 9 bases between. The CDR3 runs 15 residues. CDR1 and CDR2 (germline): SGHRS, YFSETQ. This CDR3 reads CASSLSSGSNQPQHF. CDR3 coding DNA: TGCGCCAGCAGCTTGTCTTCAGGGAGCAATCAGCCCCAGCATTTT.

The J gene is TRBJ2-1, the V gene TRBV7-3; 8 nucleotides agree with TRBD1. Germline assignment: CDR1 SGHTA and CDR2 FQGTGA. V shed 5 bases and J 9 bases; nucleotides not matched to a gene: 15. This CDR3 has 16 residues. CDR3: CASSPQGTGSNSEQFF. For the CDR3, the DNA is TGTGCCAGCAGCCCCCAAGGGACAGGCTCAAACAGTGAGCAGTTCTTC.

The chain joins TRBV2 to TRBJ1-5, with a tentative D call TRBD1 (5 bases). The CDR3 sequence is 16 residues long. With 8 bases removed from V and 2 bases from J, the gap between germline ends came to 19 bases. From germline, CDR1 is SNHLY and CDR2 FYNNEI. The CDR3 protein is CASGGGAGSGNQPQHF. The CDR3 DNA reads TGTGCCAGCGGGGGAGGGGCCGGTTCGGGCAATCAGCCCCAGCATTTT.

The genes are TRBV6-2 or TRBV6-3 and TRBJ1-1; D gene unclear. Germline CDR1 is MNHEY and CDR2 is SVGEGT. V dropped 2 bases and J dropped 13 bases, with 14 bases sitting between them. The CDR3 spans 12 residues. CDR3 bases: TGTGCCAGCAGTTACCCTATTCCGTCTGTTTTCTTT. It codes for CASSYPIPSVFF.

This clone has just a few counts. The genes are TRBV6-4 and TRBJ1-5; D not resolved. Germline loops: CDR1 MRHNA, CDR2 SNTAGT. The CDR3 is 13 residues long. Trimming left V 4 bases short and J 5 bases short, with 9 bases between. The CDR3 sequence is CASSAFQYQPQHF. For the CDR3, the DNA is TGTGCCAGCAGTGCCTTCCAGTATCAGCCCCAGCATTTT.

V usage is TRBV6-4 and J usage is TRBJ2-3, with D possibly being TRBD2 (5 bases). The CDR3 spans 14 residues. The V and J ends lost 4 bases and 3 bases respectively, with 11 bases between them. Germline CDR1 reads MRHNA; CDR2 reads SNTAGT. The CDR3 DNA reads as TGTGCCAGCAGTGCGGGGAAGAGGACAGATACGCAGTATTTT. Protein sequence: CASSAGKRTDTQYF.

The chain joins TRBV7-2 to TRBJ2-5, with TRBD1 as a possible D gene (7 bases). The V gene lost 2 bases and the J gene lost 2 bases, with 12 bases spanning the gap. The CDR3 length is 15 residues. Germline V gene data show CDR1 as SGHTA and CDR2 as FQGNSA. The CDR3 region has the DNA TGTGCCAGCAGCTTATCGCGGGACAGACAAGAGACCCAGTACTTC. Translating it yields CASSLSRDRQETQYF.

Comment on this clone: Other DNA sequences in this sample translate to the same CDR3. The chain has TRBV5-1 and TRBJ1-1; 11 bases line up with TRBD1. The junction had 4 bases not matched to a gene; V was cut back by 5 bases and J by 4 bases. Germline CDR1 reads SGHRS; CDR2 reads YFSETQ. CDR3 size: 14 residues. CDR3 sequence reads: CASSPGTGGTEAFF. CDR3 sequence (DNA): TGCGCCAGCAGTCCAGGGACAGGGGGCACTGAAGCTTTCTTT.

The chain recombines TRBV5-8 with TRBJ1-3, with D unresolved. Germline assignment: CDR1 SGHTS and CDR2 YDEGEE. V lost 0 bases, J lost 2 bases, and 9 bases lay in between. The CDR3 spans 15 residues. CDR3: CASSLGGIAGNTIYF. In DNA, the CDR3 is TGTGCCAGCAGCTTGGGAGGGATCGCTGGAAACACCATATATTTT. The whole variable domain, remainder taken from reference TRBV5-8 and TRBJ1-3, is EAGVTQSPTHLIKTRGQQATLRCSPISGHTSVYWYQQALGLGLQFLLWYDEGEERNRGNFPPRFSGRQFPNYSSELNVNALELEDSALYLCASSLGGIAGNTIYFGEGSWLTVV.